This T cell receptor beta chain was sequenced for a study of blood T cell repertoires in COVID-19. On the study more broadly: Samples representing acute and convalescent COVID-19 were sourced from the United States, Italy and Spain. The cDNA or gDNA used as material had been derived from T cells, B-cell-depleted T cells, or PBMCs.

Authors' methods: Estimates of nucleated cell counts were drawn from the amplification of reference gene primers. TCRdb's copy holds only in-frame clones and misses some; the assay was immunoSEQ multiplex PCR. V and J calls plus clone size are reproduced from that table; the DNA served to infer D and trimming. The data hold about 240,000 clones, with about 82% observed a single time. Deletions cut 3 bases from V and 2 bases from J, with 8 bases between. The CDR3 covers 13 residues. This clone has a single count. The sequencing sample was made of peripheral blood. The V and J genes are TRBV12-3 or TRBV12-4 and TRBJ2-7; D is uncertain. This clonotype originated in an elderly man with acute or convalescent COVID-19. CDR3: CASSLAETYEQYF. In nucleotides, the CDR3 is TGTGCCAGCAGTTTGGCGGAAACCTACGAGCAGTACTTC.